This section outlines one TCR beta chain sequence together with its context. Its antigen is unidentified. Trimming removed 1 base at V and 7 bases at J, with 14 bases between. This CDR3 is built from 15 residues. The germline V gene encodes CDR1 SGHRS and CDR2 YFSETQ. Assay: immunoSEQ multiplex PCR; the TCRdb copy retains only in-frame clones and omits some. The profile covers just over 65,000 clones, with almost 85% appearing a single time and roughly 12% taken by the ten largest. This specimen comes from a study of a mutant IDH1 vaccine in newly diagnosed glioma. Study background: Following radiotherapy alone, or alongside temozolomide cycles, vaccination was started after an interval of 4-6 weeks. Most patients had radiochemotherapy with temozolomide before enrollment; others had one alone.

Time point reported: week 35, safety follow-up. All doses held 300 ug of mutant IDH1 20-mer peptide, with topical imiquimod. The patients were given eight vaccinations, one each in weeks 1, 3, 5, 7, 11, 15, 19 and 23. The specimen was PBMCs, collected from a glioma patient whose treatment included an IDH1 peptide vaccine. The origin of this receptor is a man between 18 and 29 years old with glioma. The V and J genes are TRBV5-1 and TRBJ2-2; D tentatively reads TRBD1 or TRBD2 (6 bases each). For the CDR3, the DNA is TGCGCCAGCAGCTTGCCCGGGGGCGCAAGCGGGGAGCTGTTTTTT. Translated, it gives CASSLPGGASGELFF.